This is a list of T cell receptor beta chains from one sample in a study of T cell repertoires in cytomegalovirus infection. MiXCR, run by TCRdb on the reads, gives a single entry per CDR3 protein. This table has around 750,000 distinct CDR3 sequences, about 30% appearing once. These receptors have no identified antigens. Sample: cultured CD8+ T cells from PBMCs, taken from culture after CMV antigen stimulation. The receptor set was obtained from a human donor in good health (CMV status not recorded). Some clones in this sample may be carry-over from other donors' samples. Each CDR3 is given with its conserved first and last residue. Each record gives: D gene, CDR3 length, J gene, V gene, clone size, CDR3 protein, CDR3 DNA. The D gene is left open where the match is weak. Not all rows give a size; the values are once, few, many and, for expanded clones, a class.

. 14 TRBJ2-5 TRBV7-9 . CASSLGGVEETQYF TGTGCCAGCAGCTTAGGGGGCGTGGAAGAGACCCAGTACTTC
. 12 TRBJ1-1 TRBV6-1 . CASTPVNTEAFF TGTGCCAGCACACCGGTGAACACTGAAGCTTTCTTT
TRBD1 14 TRBJ2-7 TRBV5-1 few CASSFRDRDYEQYF TGCGCCAGCAGCTTCCGGGACAGGGACTACGAGCAGTACTTC
TRBD1 15 TRBJ1-5 TRBV4-1 few CASSQWTGRDQPQHF TGCGCCAGCAGCCAGTGGACAGGGCGGGATCAGCCCCAGCATTTT
TRBD1 15 TRBJ1-5 TRBV12-3/TRBV12-4 . CASSRDRGQNQPQHF TGTGCCAGCAGTCGGGACAGGGGTCAGAATCAGCCCCAGCATTTT
. 17 TRBJ1-2 TRBV12-5 . CASGLAVQGSFNYGYTF TGTGCTAGTGGTTTGGCCGTGCAGGGGAGCTTTAACTATGGCTACACCTTC
. 14 TRBJ2-1 TRBV11-2 few CASSPRAAGSEQFF TGTGCCAGCAGCCCCCGGGCTGCGGGGTCTGAGCAGTTCTTC
. 14 TRBJ2-7 TRBV6-1 few CASRGGVSSYEQYF TGTGCCAGCAGGGGTGGGGTGAGCTCCTACGAGCAGTACTTC
TRBD1 16 TRBJ1-2 TRBV6-1 . CASTRGDSRIGIGYTF TGTGCCAGCACGCGGGGGGACAGCCGAATAGGAATTGGCTACACCTTC
TRBD2 14 TRBJ2-2 TRBV6-4 few CASRLAGDTGELFF TGTGCCAGCAGACTAGCGGGGGATACCGGGGAGCTGTTTTTT
. 13 TRBJ1-2 TRBV29-1 few CSVPPIQGGGYTF TGCAGCGTTCCACCCATCCAGGGCGGGGGCTACACCTTC
TRBD2 17 TRBJ2-1 TRBV7-9 many CASSPRGERGNHNEQFF TGTGCCAGCAGCCCTAGGGGAGAGCGGGGGAACCACAATGAGCAGTTCTTC
. 12 TRBJ2-7 TRBV2 . CASSEAGGEQYF TGTGCCAGCAGTGAAGCTGGGGGTGAGCAGTACTTC
TRBD1 15 TRBJ1-1 TRBV5-1 . CASSFRDRGNTEAFF TGCGCCAGCAGCTTCCGGGACAGGGGTAACACTGAAGCTTTCTTT
. 14 TRBJ2-5 TRBV27 . CASSSGGFQETQYF TGTGCCAGCAGTTCGGGCGGATTCCAAGAGACCCAGTACTTC
. 16 TRBJ2-1 TRBV20-1 few CSAKPSQGSSYNEQFF TGCAGTGCTAAGCCCTCCCAGGGTAGCTCCTACAATGAGCAGTTCTTC
TRBD1 17 TRBJ2-4 TRBV20-1 . CSAEGARRSPRDAIQYF TGCAGTGCTGAGGGGGCGCGAAGGTCCCCGAGAGACGCTATTCAGTACTTC
TRBD1 16 TRBJ2-2 TRBV7-8 few CANSLRQGANTGELFF TGTGCCAACAGCCTCAGACAGGGTGCGAACACCGGGGAGCTGTTTTTT
TRBD1 15 TRBJ2-7 TRBV10-3 many CAISVFRDRFYEQYF TGTGCCATCAGTGTTTTCCGGGACAGGTTCTACGAGCAGTACTTC
. 16 TRBJ2-2 TRBV7-4 . CASSLDQGVGTGELFF TGTGCCAGCAGCTTAGATCAGGGAGTAGGCACCGGGGAGCTGTTTTTT
TRBD1 16 TRBJ1-2 TRBV3-1 . CASSYINRGVDYGYTF TGTGCCAGCAGCTACATCAACAGGGGGGTTGACTATGGCTACACCTTC
. 14 TRBJ2-3 TRBV7-9 few CASSLARQDKEQYF TGTGCCAGCAGCTTAGCGCGACAGGATAAGGAGCAGTATTTT
TRBD2 15 TRBJ2-7 TRBV20-1 few CSATPDLADNYEQYF TGCAGTGCGACCCCGGACCTAGCGGATAACTACGAGCAGTACTTC
TRBD2 14 TRBJ2-5 TRBV5-1 . CASGTSGTQETQYF TGCGCCAGTGGGACTAGCGGCACCCAAGAGACCCAGTACTTC
TRBD1 15 TRBJ2-1 TRBV27 once CASSLQGQGYNEQFF TGTGCCAGCAGTTTGCAGGGACAGGGGTACAATGAGCAGTTCTTC
. 16 TRBJ1-2 TRBV6-1 few CASSGRGENQNYGYTF TGTGCCAGCAGCGGACGAGGGGAAAATCAAAACTATGGCTACACCTTC
. 10 TRBJ1-2 TRBV2 few CASSGRAYTF TGTGCCAGCAGTGGCAGAGCCTACACCTTC
TRBD2 16 TRBJ2-3 TRBV28 few CASNLLRGGLSDTQYF TGTGCCAGCAATCTTTTGCGGGGGGGCCTTTCAGATACGCAGTATTTT
. 14 TRBJ2-3 TRBV9 . CASSDSGGTDTQYF TGTGCCAGCAGCGACTCGGGCGGCACAGATACGCAGTATTTT
. 13 TRBJ2-1 TRBV4-1 . CASSQPNNNEQFF TGCGCCAGCAGCCAACCCAATAACAATGAGCAGTTCTTC
. 12 TRBJ2-2 TRBV29-1 few CSVVQPTGELFF TGCAGCGTTGTACAGCCCACCGGGGAGCTGTTTTTT
. 16 TRBJ2-1 TRBV20-1 . CSARDYRAEEYNEQFF TGCAGTGCTAGAGATTACCGCGCTGAGGAATACAATGAGCAGTTCTTC
TRBD1 15 TRBJ1-2 TRBV19 few CASSTGDRATNGYTF TGTGCCAGTAGTACCGGGGACAGGGCGACGAATGGCTACACCTTC
. 14 TRBJ2-1 TRBV14 . CASSQVRYLNEQFF TGTGCCAGCAGCCAAGTACGGTACTTAAATGAGCAGTTCTTC
. 14 TRBJ1-1 TRBV28 . CASSSVTWSRQAFF TGTGCCAGCAGTTCGGTGACTTGGAGTCGGCAAGCTTTCTTT
. 14 TRBJ2-1 TRBV2 . CASTGQGSYNEQFF TGTGCCAGCACAGGGCAGGGTTCCTACAATGAGCAGTTCTTC
TRBD1 15 TRBJ1-4 TRBV11-2 few CASSPGDSHFGKLFF TGTGCCAGCAGCCCAGGGGACAGCCACTTCGGTAAACTGTTTTTT